The present TCR beta chain was sequenced within a study of blood T cell repertoires in COVID-19. Study details: From the United States, Italy and Spain came samples of acute and convalescent COVID-19. T cells, B-cell-depleted T cells, or PBMCs supplied cDNA or gDNA.

CDR3 length: 15 amino acids. V lost 0 bases and J 3 bases, leaving 12 bases between the germline ends. Original handling: Reference gene primers were amplified, and this amplification served to estimate nucleated cell counts. Profiling relied on immunoSEQ multiplex PCR, and the TCRdb table lists in-frame clones only, not all of them. V and J calls and clone size follow that table, whereas D and trimming were derived from the DNA. The sample lists over 250,000 clones, about 70% occurring once. The specimen sequenced was peripheral blood. V is TRBV23-1 and J is TRBJ2-7; tentatively, D is TRBD2 (7 bases). TRBV23-1 is given ORF status, its function remaining uncertain. The sequence was obtained from a woman at least 80 years old with acute or convalescent COVID-19. CDR3 nucleotides: TGCGCCAGCAGTCAATCAGGGGGGGCGAACTACGAGCAGTACTTC. It yields the protein CASSQSGGANYEQYF.